The rows below give T cell receptor beta chains drawn from one sample of a study of identical twins. TCRdb ran MiXCR on the 5' RACE reads and lists one entry per CDR3 protein. The repertoire holds around 1.7 million distinct CDR3 sequences, more than 30% seen once, with more than 0.25% in the top ten. Sample: cord blood. The receptors were gathered from a newborn girl in good health. The CDR3 runs from the conserved cysteine through the conserved F or W. The D gene is left open where the match is weak. Where a row states a size, it is once, few, many or the class of an expanded clone; other rows omit it.

d_gene	v_gene	abundance	j_gene	CDR3aa	CDR3nt
TRBD1	TRBV20-1	few	TRBJ2-5	CSAREWGQIQETQYF	TGCAGTGCTAGAGAGTGGGGACAGATTCAAGAGACCCAGTACTTC
-	TRBV28	-	TRBJ2-4	CASSKRGILDIQYF	TGTGCCAGCAGTAAACGGGGGATCCTGGACATTCAGTACTTC
-	TRBV10-3	few	TRBJ2-5	CAISESLATGALRETQYF	TGTGCCATCAGTGAGTCACTAGCGACAGGGGCTCTTAGGGAGACCCAGTACTTC
-	TRBV6-2/TRBV6-3	few	TRBJ2-7	CASRGGWSYNEQYF	TGTGCCAGCAGAGGCGGTTGGTCCTACAATGAGCAGTACTTC
-	TRBV11-2	few	TRBJ2-2	CASSLGSGYTGELFF	TGTGCCAGCAGCTTAGGCTCTGGTTACACCGGGGAGCTGTTTTTT
-	TRBV15	-	TRBJ1-5	CATSRDLGTPGVKPRHF	TGTGCCACCAGCAGAGATCTTGGGACGCCGGGAGTAAAGCCCCGGCATTTT
-	TRBV28	-	TRBJ2-7	CASSLWEDEQYF	TGTGCCAGCAGTTTATGGGAAGACGAGCAGTACTTC
TRBD2	TRBV28	few	TRBJ2-7	CASSVPSGRVHEQYF	TGTGCCAGCAGTGTCCCCAGCGGGAGAGTACACGAGCAGTACTTC
TRBD1	TRBV20-1	-	TRBJ1-1	CSARGGQTADTSEKAFF	TGCAGTGCTAGAGGGGGACAGACCGCCGACACGTCGGAGAAAGCTTTCTTT
-	TRBV28	once	TRBJ2-1	CASSLPTANKETQFF	TGTGCCAGCAGTTTACCGACAGCGAACAAAGAGACCCAGTTCTTC
TRBD2	TRBV18	-	TRBJ2-3	CASSPPMTSGRTDTQYF	TGTGCCAGCTCACCTCCGATGACTAGCGGGAGGACAGATACGCAGTATTTT
-	TRBV13	few	TRBJ2-3	CASSSRDHGTYSTDTQYF	TGTGCCAGCAGCTCCAGGGATCACGGGACGTACAGCACAGATACGCAGTATTTT
TRBD1	TRBV28	few	TRBJ1-4	CASSFDRGLATNEKLFF	TGTGCCAGCAGTTTCGACAGGGGCCTTGCAACTAATGAAAAACTGTTTTTT
-	TRBV6-1	-	TRBJ2-4	CASSVWGDRYF	TGTGCCAGCAGTGTGTGGGGCGACCGGTACTTC
-	TRBV7-6	few	TRBJ1-4	CASSLARQVGGEKLFF	TGTGCCAGCAGCTTAGCCAGACAGGTCGGGGGTGAAAAACTGTTTTTT
TRBD1	TRBV7-2	few	TRBJ1-4	CASSRGTANNEKLFF	TGTGCCAGCAGCCGAGGGACAGCGAATAATGAAAAACTGTTTTTT
TRBD2	TRBV3-1	-	TRBJ2-7	CASSHLGPFGRGSGNEQYF	TGTGCCAGCAGCCATCTTGGCCCCTTCGGGAGGGGTAGCGGTAATGAGCAGTACTTC